A selection of T cell receptor beta chains follows, all from one sample in a study of human T cells and chemical hapten exposure. TCRdb itself ran the 5' RACE reads through MiXCR, one entry per CDR3 protein. Found here are around 80,000 distinct CDR3 sequences, around a sixth of them singletons; the top ten hold nearly 7%. The receptors come from a female donor in good health. Both conserved end residues are part of each CDR3. D genes are given only for firm matches. The size entry is marked missing in some rows and otherwise reads once, few, many or a size class.

j_gene,v_gene,d_gene,abundance,CDR3nt,CDR3aa
TRBJ1-2,TRBV7-9,TRBD1,.,TGTGCCAGCAGCTCTTGGACAGGGGGAACTTCTAACTATGGCTACACCTTC,CASSSWTGGTSNYGYTF
TRBJ2-4,TRBV3-1,.,.,TGTGCCAGCAGCCAAGATCGGAGGCTCCCGGGAAACATTCAGTACTTC,CASSQDRRLPGNIQYF
TRBJ1-1,TRBV12-3/TRBV12-4,.,.,TGTGCCAGCAGTTTCCAGCAGACTGAAGCTTTCTTT,CASSFQQTEAFF
TRBJ2-3,TRBV4-3,.,few,TGCGCCAGCAGCCCGGGACTTCCTAGCACAGATACGCAGTATTTT,CASSPGLPSTDTQYF
TRBJ1-1,TRBV20-1,.,.,TGCAGTGCTAGAGACCCGATGCGGCAGCTGTTCGGTGAAGCTTTCTTT,CSARDPMRQLFGEAFF
TRBJ2-3,TRBV10-3,.,many,TGTGCCATCAGTGTTCAGGATCCTCGCACAGATACGCAGTATTTT,CAISVQDPRTDTQYF
TRBJ1-2,TRBV7-9,.,.,TGTGCCAGCAGCCTAGAGCTGGGGACTACGAACTATGGCTACACCTTC,CASSLELGTTNYGYTF
TRBJ2-1,TRBV14,.,many,TGTGCCAGCAGCCCTGCCGACAGGTTCTACAATGAGCAGTTCTTC,CASSPADRFYNEQFF
TRBJ1-5,TRBV6-2/TRBV6-3,TRBD1,.,TGTGCCAGCAGTCCTTGGGACAGGGTGAACCAGCCCCAGCATTTT,CASSPWDRVNQPQHF
TRBJ2-7,TRBV20-1,TRBD2,.,TGCAGTGCTTGGGGACTAGCGGGCGAGCAGTACTTC,CSAWGLAGEQYF
TRBJ2-5,TRBV5-1,.,.,TGCGCCAGCAGCTTGGCTCAGGGCCAGACCCAGTACTTC,CASSLAQGQTQYF
TRBJ2-1,TRBV5-1,TRBD2,.,TGCGCCAGCAGCTTACTACTAGCGGGATCGGGGAATGAGCAGTTCTTC,CASSLLLAGSGNEQFF
TRBJ2-5,TRBV29-1,.,few,TGCAGCGTTAAAAATCCCGGGACCCCTCAAGAGACCCAGTACTTC,CSVKNPGTPQETQYF
TRBJ2-3,TRBV18,TRBD1,few,TGTGCCAGCTCCTTTGGCGGACAGGGCTTCGGAGATACGCAGTATTTT,CASSFGGQGFGDTQYF
TRBJ2-1,TRBV11-2,.,.,TGTGCCAGCAGCTCCATCGCGGCCAGGGCGGGATACAATGAGCAGTTCTTC,CASSSIAARAGYNEQFF
TRBJ1-2,TRBV29-1,.,.,TGCAGCGTTGACAGGGGCTATGGCTACACCTTC,CSVDRGYGYTF
TRBJ1-2,TRBV2,.,few,TGTGCCAGCAGTGGACAGACGCCGGGAGGCTACACCTTC,CASSGQTPGGYTF